This T cell receptor beta chain was captured in a study of blood T cells in healthy people across ages. The study's findings and limits: Estimated diversity across one million T cells was deemed an underestimate.

This clonotype was counted only a few times. Its antigen remains unidentified. A second about 6 to 12 cycle PCR used barcoded and J-beta primers. One entry per CDR3 protein, called by TCRdb with MiXCR from the 5' RACE reads. The sample lists some 1.5 million distinct CDR3 sequences, roughly 27% occurring once. Sequencing input: blood. This TCR derives from a woman aged 30 to 39 in good health.

The CDR3 loop is CSARVPAGLYGYTF. DNA of the CDR3: TGCAGTGCTAGAGTCCCCGCAGGGCTCTATGGCTACACCTTC. This chain joins TRBV20-1 and TRBJ1-2; tentatively, D is TRBD1 (5 bases). The CDR3 length is 14 residues. V lost 1 base to trimming and J lost 4 bases, with 13 bases between them. Looked up from germline, CDR1 is DFQATT and CDR2 is SNEGSKA (reference sequence).